A single sample gave rise to the 23 T cell receptor beta chains below, sequenced in a study of spatial heterogeneity in lung cancer. From the 5' RACE reads, TCRdb called clonotypes with MiXCR, one entry per CDR3 protein. Here the sample spans about 85,000 distinct CDR3 sequences, approximately 21% being singletons. Time point denoted: sample taken at primary tumor resection. Sequencing covered unsorted whole RNA taken from tumor, nontumor lung or frozen PBMC. The source was PBMCs, collected at surgery. These receptors were taken from a male donor with early-stage non-small cell lung cancer.

A few counts support this clonotype. The chain has TRBV5-1 and TRBJ1-1; 7 bases align to TRBD1. CDR3 length equals 13 residues. Trimming took 0 bases from V and 6 from J; bases not matched to a gene: 2. CDR1 and CDR2 (germline): SGHRS, YFSETQ. For the CDR3, the DNA is TGCGCCAGCAGCTTGGCGGGGACAGCTGAAGCTTTCTTT. This encodes CASSLAGTAEAFF.

The chain joins TRBV28 to TRBJ1-2; D is ambiguous. The CDR3 has 14 residues. The ends were cut back, 7 bases at V and 2 bases at J, with 14 bases in the middle. Germline assignment: CDR1 MDHEN and CDR2 SYDVKM. CDR3 residues: CASTTTGVNYGYTF. CDR3 in DNA: TGTGCCAGCACAACAACCGGGGTCAACTATGGCTACACCTTC.

The rearrangement uses TRBV20-1 and TRBJ2-7, with D tentatively TRBD1 or TRBD2 (5 bases each). This CDR3 is 12 amino acids long. Germline V gene lookup returns CDR1 DFQATT and CDR2 SNEGSKA (reference sequence). The V end was cut by 4 bases, the J end by 3 bases, with 10 bases between. The CDR3 loop reads CSAKGTVYEQYF. In DNA form, the CDR3 reads TGCAGTGCTAAGGGGACCGTCTACGAGCAGTACTTC.

The CDR3 sequence is CASSQSPGSNTDTQYF. The CDR3, as DNA: TGTGCCAGCAGCCAATCCCCGGGCTCCAACACAGATACGCAGTATTTT. The chain joins TRBV4-2 to TRBJ2-3; D is unclear. The CDR3 is 16 residues long. The germline V and J ends were trimmed by 2 bases and 2 bases, with 14 bases remaining between them. Germline CDR1 LGHNA, CDR2 YNFKEQ.

The chain links TRBV9 to TRBJ1-2, with D unclear. V gave up 0 bases and J gave up 0 bases, with 6 bases separating them. The CDR3 consists of 14 residues. Germline CDR1 SGDLS, CDR2 YYNGEE. The CDR3 DNA reads TGTGCCAGCAGCGTAGGAGGTTCTAACTATGGCTACACCTTC. This codes for CASSVGGSNYGYTF.

This clonotype was detected ten times or more. The chain is built from TRBV11-2 and TRBJ1-2; 7 nucleotides align to TRBD1. With V trimmed by 2 bases and J by 6 bases, 12 bases remained unmatched. The CDR3 totals 16 residues. In germline, CDR1 is SGHAT, CDR2 FQNNGV. CDR3 in DNA: TGTGCCAGCAGCTTAACTCAGACAGGGCACACCCATGGCTACACCTTC. Protein sequence: CASSLTQTGHTHGYTF.

The chain couples TRBV11-3 to TRBJ2-5; D ambiguous. Germline assignment: CDR1 SGHNT and CDR2 YENEEA. Trimming left V 1 base short and J 5 bases short, with 14 bases between. CDR3 length equals 15 residues. CDR3 sequence: CASSLGRLSMETQYF. CDR3 coding DNA: TGTGCCAGCAGCTTAGGGCGACTGAGTATGGAGACCCAGTACTTC.

This clonotype was seen only a few times. J is TRBJ2-7 and V is TRBV29-1; 7 positions match TRBD2. The CDR3 length is 14 residues. V was clipped by 1 base and J by 2 bases; unmatched bases: 5. Germline assignment: CDR1 SQVTM and CDR2 ANQGSEA. This CDR3 reads CSVEGGGSAYEQYF. In DNA, the CDR3 is TGCAGCGTTGAAGGCGGGGGATCCGCCTACGAGCAGTACTTC.

The rearrangement links TRBV6-5 to TRBJ1-2; 7 bases map to TRBD1. Trimming cost V 2 bases and J 2 bases; bases outside gene matches: 8. Germline CDR1 reads MNHEY; CDR2 reads SVGAGI. The CDR3 is 16 residues long. This CDR3 reads CASSYAGGGQNYGYTF. The CDR3 region has the DNA TGTGCCAGCAGTTACGCCGGAGGGGGACAGAACTATGGCTACACCTTC.

The V call is TRBV3-1, the J call TRBJ1-2; 12 nucleotides match TRBD1. Germline V gene data show CDR1 as LGHDT and CDR2 as YNNKEL (reference sequence). The ends lost 3 bases at V and 4 bases at J; junction bases unmatched: 6. CDR3 length equals 16 residues. In DNA form, the CDR3 reads TGTGCCAGCAGCCACGGGACAGGGGGCGCAGGCTATGGCTACACCTTC. This gives the protein CASSHGTGGAGYGYTF.

To note about this clonotype: A much larger clone lies one base from this, so it may be a read error. This rearrangement joins TRBV27 to TRBJ1-1; 7 bases are shared with TRBD1. The CDR3 sequence is 18 residues long. Germline lookup yields CDR1 MNHEY and CDR2 SMNVEV (reference sequence). V was clipped by 5 bases and J by 2 bases; unmatched bases: 17. CDR3 nucleotide sequence: TGTGCCAGCAGTCAGCACACGCAGGGGGTTGGTATTAACACTGAAGCTTTCTTT. Residues: CASSQHTQGVGINTEAFF.

This clonotype was seen more than once but under ten times. This chain uses TRBV20-1 with TRBJ2-3; 7 positions match TRBD2. V lost 6 bases to trimming and J lost 3 bases; unmatched junction nucleotides: 6. The CDR3 totals 13 residues. The germline V gene encodes CDR1 DFQATT and CDR2 SNEGSKA (reference sequence). Here the CDR3 reads CSALAGRTDTQYF. CDR3 nucleotide sequence: TGCAGTGCCTTGGCCGGGAGGACAGATACGCAGTATTTT.

V is TRBV30 and J is TRBJ2-1; 11 bases match TRBD2. The CDR3 is 15 amino acids. The J segment lost 7 bases and the V segment lost 7 bases, leaving 12 bases of the junction unmatched. Germline V gene lookup returns CDR1 GTSNPN and CDR2 SVGIG (reference sequence). The CDR3 loop is CASSLAGGPRNEQFF. In DNA form, the CDR3 reads TGTGCCTCCTCTTTAGCGGGAGGGCCGCGGAATGAGCAGTTCTTC.

This clonotype has a handful of counts. The chain has TRBV20-1 and TRBJ2-7; 9 bases align to TRBD1. Germline CDR1 is DFQATT and CDR2 is SNEGSKA (reference sequence). The CDR3 has 15 residues. V shed 6 bases and J 5 bases; nucleotides not matched to a gene: 14. DNA of the CDR3: TGCAGTGCCCCTGTTCCGACAGGGGGTCCTCACGAGCAGTACTTC. It translates to CSAPVPTGGPHEQYF.

The V call is TRBV15, the J call TRBJ1-2; D is possibly TRBD1 (5 bases). V shed 5 bases and J shed 4 bases, with 14 bases lying between them. From germline, CDR1 is LNHNV and CDR2 YYDKDF (reference sequence). The CDR3 length is 14 residues. In nucleotides, the CDR3 is TGTGCCACCAGCCCCAGCGGGACTTTCTATGGCTACACCTTC. This gives the protein CATSPSGTFYGYTF.

The V gene is TRBV28, the J gene TRBJ1-4, with D perhaps TRBD1 (5 bases). The germline V gene has CDR1 MDHEN and CDR2 SYDVKM. CDR3 size: 13 residues. V gave up 10 bases and J gave up 5 bases, with 14 bases separating them. CDR3 amino acids: CATAQEMNEKLFF. The CDR3 DNA follows: TGTGCCACGGCACAGGAGATGAATGAAAAACTGTTTTTT.

This clonotype occurred many times. The V call is TRBV27, the J call TRBJ1-5; no definite D call. The CDR3 spans 18 residues. Trimming shortened V by 0 bases and J by 1 base, and 16 bases separated the two germline ends. Germline V lookup: CDR1 MNHEY, CDR2 SMNVEV (reference sequence). CDR3 in amino acids: CASSLSGQIRVSNQPQHF. The CDR3 DNA reads as TGTGCCAGCAGTTTATCCGGGCAGATCCGGGTGAGCAATCAGCCCCAGCATTTT.

This clonotype appeared many times. This rearrangement joins TRBV4-2 to TRBJ1-4, with 11 positions matching TRBD1. The germline V gene has CDR1 LGHNA and CDR2 YNFKEQ. V lost 1 base, J lost 1 base, and 2 bases stayed unmatched. The CDR3 is 17 residues long. CDR3 loop: CASSQAGTGGTNEKLFF. CDR3 DNA: TGTGCCAGCAGCCAAGCGGGGACAGGGGGAACTAATGAAAAACTGTTTTTT.

This clonotype was found a few times. The chain combines TRBV7-9 with TRBJ1-2; 9 bases are shared with TRBD1. Trimming cost V 0 bases and J 0 bases; bases outside gene matches: 2. This CDR3 comprises 16 residues. CDR1 is SEHNR and CDR2 is FQNEAQ in the germline V gene (reference sequence). The CDR3 DNA sequence: TGTGCCAGCAGCTTAGCCGGGACAGGGACTAACTATGGCTACACCTTC. Encoded protein: CASSLAGTGTNYGYTF.

The chain links TRBV7-9 to TRBJ2-7; D is undetermined. This CDR3 contains 13 residues. Trimming stripped 5 bases from V and 3 bases from J, with 11 bases between. Germline assignment: CDR1 SEHNR and CDR2 FQNEAQ (reference sequence). CDR3 nucleotide sequence: TGTGCCAGCAGCCCGACATTCCTCTACGAGCAGTACTTC. It yields the protein CASSPTFLYEQYF.

This clonotype was detected a few times. The V call is TRBV19, the J call TRBJ2-1; D unresolved. The CDR3 spans 10 residues. Germline CDR1 reads LNHDA; CDR2 reads SQIVND (reference sequence). CDR3 in amino acids: CAVGFNEQFF. CDR3 nucleotide sequence: TGTGCGGTAGGGTTCAATGAGCAGTTCTTC.

The V and J genes are TRBV6-2 or TRBV6-3 and TRBJ2-3; maybe TRBD2 (6 bases). Germline V gene sequence: CDR1 MNHEY, CDR2 SVGEGT. CDR3 size: 15 residues. V lost 2 bases, J lost 0 bases, and 9 bases lay in between. The CDR3 DNA reads TGTGCCAGCAGTTACCGGCGGGGAAGCACAGATACGCAGTATTTT. Translating it yields CASSYRRGSTDTQYF.

The V and J genes are TRBV7-8 and TRBJ2-3, with D unclear. The germline V gene encodes CDR1 SGHVS and CDR2 FQNEAQ. The CDR3 totals 15 residues. Trimming cost V 1 base and J 2 bases, with 10 bases left between them. The CDR3 reads CASSLGPPATDTQYF. For the CDR3, the DNA is TGTGCCAGCAGCTTAGGGCCCCCGGCCACAGATACGCAGTATTTT. Combining the CDR3 with reference TRBV7-8 and TRBJ2-3 gives the whole variable domain GAGVSQSPRYKVAKRGQDVALRCDPISGHVSLFWYQQALGQGPEFLTYFQNEAQLDKSGLPSDRFFAERPEGSVSTLKIQRTQQEDSAVYLCASSLGPPATDTQYFGPGTRLTVL.